Presented here are 27 T cell receptor beta chains from one specimen sequenced in a study of blood T cell repertoires in COVID-19. TCRdb's table, derived via immunoSEQ multiplex PCR, lists solely in-frame clones and lacks some. The sample has about 57,000 clones, approximately 90% seen once. The specimen sequenced was peripheral blood. Receptors originate from a woman aged 80 or over with COVID-19, enrolled during active disease.

This chain joins TRBV7-2 and TRBJ1-2; weak D call: TRBD1 (5 bases). The V gene's germline CDR1 is SGHTA and CDR2 FQGNSA. Deletions cut 5 bases from V and 2 bases from J, with 21 bases between. The CDR3 is 17 residues long. CDR3 protein: CASSSAGHPRENYGYTF. The DNA of the CDR3 is TGTGCCAGCAGCAGCGCCGGACACCCTAGGGAAAACTATGGCTACACCTTC.

The rearrangement links TRBV6-1 to TRBJ1-1, with D uncertain. The CDR3 runs to 17 residues. The V and J ends lost 4 bases and 7 bases respectively, with 25 bases between them. Germline lookup yields CDR1 MNHNS and CDR2 SASEGT. The CDR3 nucleotides are TGTGCCAGCAGTGTCCAGATTACTAGTCGATTGGCCGATGAAGCTTTCTTT. Translated: CASSVQITSRLADEAFF.

V usage is TRBV4-2 and J usage is TRBJ2-7; TRBD2 matches 7 bases. CDR1 is LGHNA, CDR2 YNFKEQ, per germline. The V gene end was trimmed by 0 bases and the J gene end by 1 base; junction bases not matched to a gene: 6. The CDR3 sequence is 16 residues long. The CDR3 reads CASSQDLVRGSYEQYF. The CDR3 DNA sequence: TGTGCCAGCAGCCAAGATCTTGTGCGGGGGTCCTACGAGCAGTACTTC.

This sequence joins TRBV29-1 and TRBJ2-5; possibly TRBD2 for D (6 bases). The CDR3 length is 14 residues. Germline assignment: CDR1 SQVTM and CDR2 ANQGSEA. The V end was cut by 6 bases, the J end by 4 bases, with 18 bases between. CDR3 bases: TGCAGCGTCAACCCAGGCGGGGTAGGAGAGACCCAGTACTTC. It translates to CSVNPGGVGETQYF. Together with reference TRBV29-1 and TRBJ2-5, the CDR3 gives the full variable domain: SAVISQKPSRDICQRGTSLTIQCQVDSQVTMMFWYRQQPGQSLTLIATANQGSEATYESGFVIDKFPISRPNLTFSTLTVSNMSPEDSSIYLCSVNPGGVGETQYFGPGTRLLVL.

The CDR3 coding sequence is TGTGCCTTTTACGAGGGCGAGAGCTATGGCTACACCTTC. Translated, it gives CAFYEGESYGYTF. The chain has TRBV2 and TRBJ1-2; D unresolved. The V end was cut by 11 bases, the J end by 4 bases, with 17 bases between. The CDR3 is 13 amino acids. From germline, CDR1 is SNHLY and CDR2 FYNNEI.

V usage is TRBV18 and J usage is TRBJ2-5, with D possibly matching TRBD1 (5 bases). The CDR3 extends over 13 amino acids. V gave up 6 bases and J gave up 1 base, with 9 bases separating them. Germline-derived CDR1 and CDR2 are KGHSH and LQKENI. DNA of the CDR3: TGTGCCAGCTCTTCAGGGCCCCAAGAGACCCAGTACTTC. Translated, it gives CASSSGPQETQYF. Combining the CDR3 with reference TRBV18 and TRBJ2-5 gives the whole variable domain NAGVMQNPRHLVRRRGQEARLRCSPMKGHSHVYWYRQLPEEGLKFMVYLQKENIIDESGMPKERFSAEFPKEGPSILRIQQVVRGDSAAYFCASSSGPQETQYFGPGTRLLVL.

The chain uses TRBV18 and TRBJ1-1; possibly TRBD1 for D (5 bases). This CDR3 has 14 amino acids. Trimming pared 2 bases from V and 4 bases from J, leaving 11 bases between. Germline CDR1 reads KGHSH; CDR2 reads LQKENI. CDR3 loop: CASSPTGGGTEAFF. The CDR3 region has the DNA TGTGCCAGCTCACCAACTGGCGGGGGCACTGAAGCTTTCTTT.

This rearrangement joins TRBV4-2 to TRBJ2-3, with 13 bases fitting TRBD2. CDR3 length: 18 amino acids. V dropped 3 bases and J dropped 1; count of bases not matched to a gene: 7. Germline V gene data show CDR1 as LGHNA and CDR2 as YNFKEQ. The CDR3 protein is CASSQDKTSGGRTDTQYF. CDR3 bases: TGTGCCAGCAGCCAGGATAAGACTAGCGGGGGGCGCACAGATACGCAGTATTTT.

The chain joins TRBV12-3 or TRBV12-4 to TRBJ1-5, with D perhaps matching TRBD1 (6 bases). There are 13 residues in the CDR3. Trimming cost V 2 bases and J 9 bases, with 11 bases left between them. The CDR3 sequence is CASSLSGEGPQHF. CDR3 DNA sequence: TGTGCCAGCAGTTTATCAGGGGAAGGGCCCCAGCATTTT.

J is TRBJ2-5 and V is TRBV5-1; TRBD2 matches 9 bases. The CDR3 is 14 amino acids. CDR1 SGHRS and CDR2 YFSETQ come from the germline V gene. Losses at the gene ends were 4 bases for V and 5 bases for J; bases not matched to a gene: 6. CDR3 sequence: CASSVSGGRETQYF. The DNA of the CDR3 is TGCGCCAGCAGCGTTAGCGGGGGAAGGGAGACCCAGTACTTC.

This rearrangement joins TRBV10-3 to TRBJ1-5; possibly TRBD1 for D (5 bases). V gave up 4 bases and J gave up 1 base, with 8 bases separating them. This CDR3 has 14 amino acids. CDR1 is ENHRY and CDR2 is SYGVKD in the germline V gene. The DNA of the CDR3 is TGTGCCATCAGTGGCGGGGGGAGCAATCAGCCCCAGCATTTT. Protein sequence: CAISGGGSNQPQHF.

This clone was recorded once. V usage is TRBV6-2 or TRBV6-3 and J usage is TRBJ1-3; tentative D call: TRBD1 (5 bases). The V end lost 2 bases, the J end lost 5 bases, and 16 bases lay between the germline ends. Germline CDR1 and CDR2: MNHEY and SVGEGT. This CDR3 comprises 16 residues. CDR3 protein: CASSYPAGGRRNTIYF. For the CDR3, the DNA is TGTGCCAGCAGTTACCCCGCCGGGGGACGTCGAAACACCATATATTTT.

J is TRBJ2-1 and V is TRBV6-5; tentatively, D is TRBD1 (6 bases). Germline lookup yields CDR1 MNHEY and CDR2 SVGAGI. Deletions cut 6 bases from V and 4 bases from J, with 10 bases between. The CDR3 sequence is 13 residues long. CDR3 region: CASSRDIYNEQFF. DNA of the CDR3: TGTGCCAGCAGCCGGGACATTTACAATGAGCAGTTCTTC.

The chain recombines TRBV2 with TRBJ1-3, with D possibly matching TRBD1 (6 bases). The germline gives CDR1 SNHLY, CDR2 FYNNEI. The CDR3 is 16 amino acids. Deletions cut 6 bases from V and 0 bases from J, with 15 bases between. CDR3 residues: CASRLQGLDSGNTIYF. Written as DNA, the CDR3 is TGTGCCAGCAGACTACAGGGTCTGGACTCTGGAAACACCATATATTTT. The whole variable domain, filled in from reference TRBV2 and TRBJ1-3, reads EPEVTQTPSHQVTQMGQEVILRCVPISNHLYFYWYRQILGQKVEFLVSFYNNEISEKSEIFDDQFSVERPDGSNFTLKIRSTKLEDSAMYFCASRLQGLDSGNTIYFGEGSWLTVV.

The chain combines TRBV19 with TRBJ2-3; perhaps TRBD1 as D (5 bases). Deletions cut 5 bases from V and 3 bases from J, with 18 bases between. The CDR3 is 16 residues long. CDR1 is LNHDA, CDR2 SQIVND, per germline (reference sequence). CDR3 residues: CASSPGARVGTDTQYF. The CDR3 nucleotides are TGTGCCAGTAGTCCTGGGGCCAGGGTTGGTACAGATACGCAGTATTTT.

The CDR3 here is CASSRPPPSRPGQRIETQYF. The CDR3, as DNA: TGCGCCAGCAGCCGCCCTCCTCCGTCGAGGCCGGGACAACGTATTGAGACCCAGTACTTC. This chain connects TRBV5-1 to TRBJ2-5, with D maybe TRBD1 (6 bases). Germline values: CDR1 SGHRS, CDR2 YFSETQ. Between the trimmed V and J ends, which lost 4 bases and 5 bases, there was a span of 33 bases. The length of the CDR3 is 20 residues.

The chain uses TRBV6-5 and TRBJ2-7, with TRBD1 as a possible D gene (5 bases). This CDR3 has 16 residues. The germline V and J ends were trimmed by 4 bases and 3 bases, with 19 bases remaining between them. CDR1 MNHEY and CDR2 SVGAGI come from the germline V gene. DNA for the CDR3: TGTGCCAGCAGTTCCCCACGGTGGGGCAGCGACTACGAGCAGTACTTC. Protein product: CASSSPRWGSDYEQYF.

This clone occurred once. The V call is TRBV9, the J call TRBJ1-2; D is uncertain. The CDR3 contains 14 residues. The germline CDR1 and CDR2 sequences are SGDLS and YYNGEE. Trimming pared 0 bases from V and 6 bases from J, leaving 12 bases between. This CDR3 is CASSVVPGDHGYTF. The CDR3, as DNA: TGTGCCAGCAGCGTAGTACCCGGGGATCATGGCTACACCTTC.

The rearrangement joins TRBV3-1 (or the pseudogene TRBV3-2) to TRBJ1-2; 10 nucleotides align to TRBD1. This CDR3 is built from 15 residues. Germline trimming cut 2 bases from V and 4 bases from J; bases unmatched to any gene: 4. Germline V gene lookup returns CDR1 LGHDT and CDR2 YNNKEL (reference sequence). CDR3 protein: CASSQWDRGGYGYTF. CDR3 DNA sequence: TGTGCCAGCAGCCAATGGGACAGGGGAGGCTATGGCTACACCTTC.

This clone was seen a single time. V usage is TRBV5-1 and J usage is TRBJ2-7; 10 nucleotides line up with TRBD2. Germline V gene sequence: CDR1 SGHRS, CDR2 YFSETQ. V dropped 0 bases and J dropped 2; count of bases not matched to a gene: 11. The CDR3 extends over 18 amino acids. The CDR3, as DNA: TGCGCCAGCAGCTTGGCCACTAGCGGGGAAGGATTTACCTACGAGCAGTACTTC. Translation gives CASSLATSGEGFTYEQYF.

V gene TRBV7-9 combines with J gene TRBJ1-2; 10 positions match TRBD1. V shed 2 bases and J 13 bases; nucleotides not matched to a gene: 10. The CDR3 runs 14 residues. The V gene's germline CDR1 is SEHNR and CDR2 FQNEAQ (reference sequence). DNA for the CDR3: TGTGCCAGCAGCTTATCAGGGGGACAGGGGTTCTCCACCTTC. It encodes CASSLSGGQGFSTF.

The CDR3 sequence: CASSESTGRGYTF. CDR3 DNA sequence: TGTGCCAGCAGCGAATCGACAGGGCGCGGCTACACCTTC. This sequence joins TRBV6-4 and TRBJ1-2; TRBD1 matches at 7 bases. The CDR3 is made up of 13 amino acids. Germline V lookup: CDR1 MRHNA, CDR2 SNTAGT. V shed 6 bases and J 8 bases; nucleotides not matched to a gene: 9.

This rearrangement joins TRBV7-9 to TRBJ1-6; tentative D call: TRBD1 (6 bases). Germline assignment: CDR1 SEHNR and CDR2 FQNEAQ (reference sequence). V was shortened by 5 bases and J by 6 bases, with 17 bases between the two germline ends. The CDR3 extends over 16 amino acids. CDR3 bases: TGTGCCAGCAGCGTGGACAGTTTGGGGAGTAATTCACCCCTCCACTTT. It specifies CASSVDSLGSNSPLHF.

The genes are TRBV5-1 and TRBJ1-1; 7 bases fit TRBD1. V shed 2 bases, J shed 5 bases, and the junction held 12 bases outside the gene matches. The CDR3 runs 16 residues. Germline V gene lookup returns CDR1 SGHRS and CDR2 YFSETQ. CDR3 DNA sequence: TGCGCCAGCAGCTTAAGACAGGGTCAGAGGGGGACTGAAGCTTTCTTT. Protein: CASSLRQGQRGTEAFF.

V is TRBV5-6 and J is TRBJ2-4; D uncertain. Germline V lookup: CDR1 SGHDT, CDR2 YYEEEE. The CDR3 has 14 amino acids. Between the trimmed V and J ends, which lost 2 bases and 0 bases, there was a span of 6 bases. The CDR3, as DNA: TGTGCCAGCAGCTTTCAGATAGCCAAAAACATTCAGTACTTC. Its protein product is CASSFQIAKNIQYF.

The chain carries TRBV30 and TRBJ1-1; D ambiguous. V lost 3 bases, J lost 0 bases, and 5 bases lay in between. The CDR3 is 12 residues long. Per the germline V gene, CDR1 is GTSNPN and CDR2 is SVGIG (reference sequence). The CDR3 bases are TGTGCCTGGAGACAGATGAACACTGAAGCTTTCTTT. Its translation is CAWRQMNTEAFF.

A remark on this clone: Additional DNA sequences in this sample encode the identical CDR3. The chain has TRBV5-1 and TRBJ2-7; 8 bases are shared with TRBD2. Germline CDR1 and CDR2: SGHRS and YFSETQ. The ends lost 0 bases at V and 0 bases at J; junction bases unmatched: 2. The CDR3 is 15 residues long. In DNA form, the CDR3 reads TGCGCCAGCAGCTTGGGCGGGGGGAGCTCCTACGAGCAGTACTTC. Protein: CASSLGGGSSYEQYF.